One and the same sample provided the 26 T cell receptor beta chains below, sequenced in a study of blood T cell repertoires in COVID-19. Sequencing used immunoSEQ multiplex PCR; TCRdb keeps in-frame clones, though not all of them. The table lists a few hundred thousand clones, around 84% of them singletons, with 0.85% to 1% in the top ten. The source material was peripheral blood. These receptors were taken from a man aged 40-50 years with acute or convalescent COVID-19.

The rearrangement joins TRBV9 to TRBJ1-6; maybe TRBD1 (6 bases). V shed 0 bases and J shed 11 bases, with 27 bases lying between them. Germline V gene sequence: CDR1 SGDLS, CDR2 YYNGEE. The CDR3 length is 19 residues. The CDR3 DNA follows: TGTGCCAGCAGCGTAGGCCGGGGGGGCGGCGTGGGAGTCCAGACACCCCTCCACTTT. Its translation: CASSVGRGGGVGVQTPLHF. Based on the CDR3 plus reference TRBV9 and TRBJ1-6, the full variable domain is DSGVTQTPKHLITATGQRVTLRCSPRSGDLSVYWYQQSLDQGLQFLIQYYNGEERAKGNILERFSAQQFPDLHSELNLSSLELGDSALYFCASSVGRGGGVGVQTPLHFGNGTRLTVT.

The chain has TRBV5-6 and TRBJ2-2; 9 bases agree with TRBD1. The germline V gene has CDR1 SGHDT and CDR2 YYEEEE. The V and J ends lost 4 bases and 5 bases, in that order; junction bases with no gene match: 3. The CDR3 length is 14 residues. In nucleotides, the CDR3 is TGTGCCAGCAGCCCCGGGACAGGGACCGGGGAGCTGTTTTTT. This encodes CASSPGTGTGELFF.

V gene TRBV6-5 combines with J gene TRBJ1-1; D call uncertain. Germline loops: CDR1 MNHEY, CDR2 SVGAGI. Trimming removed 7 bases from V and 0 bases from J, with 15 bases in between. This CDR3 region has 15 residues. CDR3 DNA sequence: TGTGCCAGCACCGCTTTTATGGCGGTGAACACTGAAGCTTTCTTT. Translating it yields CASTAFMAVNTEAFF.

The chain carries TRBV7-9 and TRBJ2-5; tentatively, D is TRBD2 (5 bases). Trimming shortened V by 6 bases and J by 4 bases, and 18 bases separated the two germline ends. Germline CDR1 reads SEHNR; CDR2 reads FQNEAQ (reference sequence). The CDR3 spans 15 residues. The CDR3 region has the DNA TGTGCCAGCAGTCTATGGCTCTCCGAGGGAGAGACCCAGTACTTC. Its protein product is CASSLWLSEGETQYF.

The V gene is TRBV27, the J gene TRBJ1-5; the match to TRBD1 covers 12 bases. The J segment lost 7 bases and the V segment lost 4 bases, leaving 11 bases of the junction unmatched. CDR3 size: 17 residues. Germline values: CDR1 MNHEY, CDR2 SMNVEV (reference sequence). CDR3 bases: TGTGCCAGCAGTTCGCGCGCGGGGACAGGGGGCTTCCAGCCCCAGCATTTT. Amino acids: CASSSRAGTGGFQPQHF.

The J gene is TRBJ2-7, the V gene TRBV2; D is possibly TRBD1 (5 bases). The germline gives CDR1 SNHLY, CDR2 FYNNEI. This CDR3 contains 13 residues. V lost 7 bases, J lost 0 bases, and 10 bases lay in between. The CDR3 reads CASKNQGSYEQYF. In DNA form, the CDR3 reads TGTGCCAGCAAGAACCAGGGCTCCTACGAGCAGTACTTC. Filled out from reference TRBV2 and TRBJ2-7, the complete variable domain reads EPEVTQTPSHQVTQMGQEVILRCVPISNHLYFYWYRQILGQKVEFLVSFYNNEISEKSEIFDDQFSVERPDGSNFTLKIRSTKLEDSAMYFCASKNQGSYEQYFGPGTRLTVT.

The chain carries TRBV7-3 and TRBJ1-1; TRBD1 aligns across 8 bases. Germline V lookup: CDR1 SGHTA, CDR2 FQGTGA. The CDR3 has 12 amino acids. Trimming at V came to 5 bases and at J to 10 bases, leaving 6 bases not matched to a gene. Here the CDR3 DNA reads TGTGCCAGCAGCACCCCAGGGGGCTTAGCTTTCTTT. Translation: CASSTPGGLAFF.

This chain's CDR3 is CASSQLRTTGELFF. The CDR3 DNA reads as TGTGCCAGCAGCCAGTTGAGAACCACCGGGGAGCTGTTTTTT. This chain joins TRBV3-1 (or the pseudogene TRBV3-2) and TRBJ2-2, with D unresolved. The CDR3 is 14 residues long. Deletions cut 3 bases from V and 4 bases from J, with 9 bases between. From germline, CDR1 is LGHDT and CDR2 YNNKEL (reference sequence).

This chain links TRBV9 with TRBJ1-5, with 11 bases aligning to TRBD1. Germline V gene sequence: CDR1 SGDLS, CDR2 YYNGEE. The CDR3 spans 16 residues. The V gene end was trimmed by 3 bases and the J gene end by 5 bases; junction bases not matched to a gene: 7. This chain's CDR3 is CASSAGDRGGDQPQHF. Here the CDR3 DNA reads TGTGCCAGCAGCGCGGGGGACAGGGGGGGAGATCAGCCCCAGCATTTT.

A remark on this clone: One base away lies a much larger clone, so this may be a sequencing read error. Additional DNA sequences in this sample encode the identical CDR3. CDR3 region: CASSELAGGQETQYF. DNA of the CDR3: TGTGCCAGCAGTGAACTAGCGGGGGGCCAAGAGACCCAGTACTTC. The gene calls are TRBV6-1 and TRBJ2-5, with TRBD2 matching over 11 bases. The CDR3 is made up of 15 amino acids. V shed 2 bases, J shed 1 base, and the junction held 0 bases outside the gene matches. In germline, CDR1 is MNHNS, CDR2 SASEGT.

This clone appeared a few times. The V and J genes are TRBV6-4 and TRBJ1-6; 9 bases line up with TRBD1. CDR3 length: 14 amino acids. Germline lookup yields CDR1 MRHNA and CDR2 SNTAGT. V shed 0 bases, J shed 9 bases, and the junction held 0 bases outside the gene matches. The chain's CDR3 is CASSDSTGGSPLHF. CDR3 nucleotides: TGTGCCAGCAGTGACTCGACAGGGGGTTCACCCCTCCACTTT.

The CDR3 DNA is TGCAGTGCTAGTGGCGGGACTAGCCTCCACGAGCAGTACTTC. It specifies CSASGGTSLHEQYF. This chain connects TRBV20-1 to TRBJ2-7; 9 nucleotides agree with TRBD2. V was pared by 3 bases and J by 5 bases, with 8 bases of the junction left unmatched. This CDR3 region has 14 residues. CDR1 and CDR2 (germline): DFQATT, SNEGSKA (reference sequence).

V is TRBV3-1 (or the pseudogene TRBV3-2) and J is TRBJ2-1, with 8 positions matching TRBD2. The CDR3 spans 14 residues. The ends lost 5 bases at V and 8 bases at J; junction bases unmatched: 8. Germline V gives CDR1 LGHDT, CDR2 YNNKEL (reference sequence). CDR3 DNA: TGTGCCAGCAGCACTCGCGGGGGGCATCATGAGCAGTTCTTC. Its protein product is CASSTRGGHHEQFF.

The CDR3 here is CASSPRASRVTTNEKLFF. The CDR3 DNA is TGTGCCAGCAGTCCCAGGGCGTCCAGGGTGACAACTAATGAAAAACTGTTTTTT. The V call is TRBV6-6, the J call TRBJ1-4; maybe TRBD1 (5 bases). The V gene lost 5 bases and the J gene lost 0 bases, with 19 bases spanning the gap. CDR3 length: 18 amino acids. Germline assignment: CDR1 MNHNY and CDR2 SVGAGI (reference sequence).

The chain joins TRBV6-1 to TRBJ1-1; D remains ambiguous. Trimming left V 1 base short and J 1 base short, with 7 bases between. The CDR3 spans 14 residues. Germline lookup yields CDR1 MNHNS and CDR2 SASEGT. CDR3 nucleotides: TGTGCCAGCAGTGAAGGCGACTGGAACACTGAAGCTTTCTTT. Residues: CASSEGDWNTEAFF.

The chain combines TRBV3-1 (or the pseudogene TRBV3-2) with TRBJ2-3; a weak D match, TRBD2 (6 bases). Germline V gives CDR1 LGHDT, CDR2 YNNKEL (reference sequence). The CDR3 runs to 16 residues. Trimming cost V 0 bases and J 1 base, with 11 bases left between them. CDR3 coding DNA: TGTGCCAGCAGCCAAGATCGAACGGGGGGCACAGATACGCAGTATTTT. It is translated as CASSQDRTGGTDTQYF.

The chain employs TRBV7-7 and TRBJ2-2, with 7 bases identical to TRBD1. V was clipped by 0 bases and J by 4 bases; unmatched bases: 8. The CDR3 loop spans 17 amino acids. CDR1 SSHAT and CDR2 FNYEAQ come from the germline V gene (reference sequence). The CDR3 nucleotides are TGTGCCAGCAGCTTAGCCAGAGACAGGGTCGGCACCGGGGAGCTGTTTTTT. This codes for CASSLARDRVGTGELFF.

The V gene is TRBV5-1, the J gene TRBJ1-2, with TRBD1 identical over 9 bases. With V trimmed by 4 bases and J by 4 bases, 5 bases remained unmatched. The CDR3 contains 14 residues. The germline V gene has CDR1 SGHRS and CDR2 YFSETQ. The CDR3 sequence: CASSPTGQGYGYTF. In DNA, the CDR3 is TGCGCCAGCAGCCCCACGGGACAGGGCTATGGCTACACCTTC.

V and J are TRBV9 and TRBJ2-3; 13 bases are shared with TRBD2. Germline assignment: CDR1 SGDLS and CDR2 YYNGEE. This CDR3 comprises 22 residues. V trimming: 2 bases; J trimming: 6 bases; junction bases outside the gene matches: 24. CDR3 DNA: TGTGCCAGCAGCGTCGGACAGCTAATTTGGACTAGCGGGGGCCTTAGATTTGATACGCAGTATTTT. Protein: CASSVGQLIWTSGGLRFDTQYF. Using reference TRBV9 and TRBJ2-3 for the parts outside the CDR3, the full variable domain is DSGVTQTPKHLITATGQRVTLRCSPRSGDLSVYWYQQSLDQGLQFLIQYYNGEERAKGNILERFSAQQFPDLHSELNLSSLELGDSALYFCASSVGQLIWTSGGLRFDTQYFGPGTRLTVL.

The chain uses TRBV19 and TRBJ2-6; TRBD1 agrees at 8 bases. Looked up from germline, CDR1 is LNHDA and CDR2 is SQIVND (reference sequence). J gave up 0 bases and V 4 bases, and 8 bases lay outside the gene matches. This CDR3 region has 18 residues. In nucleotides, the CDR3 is TGTGCCAGTAGTAAAGGACAGGGTAGCTCCTCTGGGGCCAACGTCCTGACTTTC. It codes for CASSKGQGSSSGANVLTF.

CDR3: CASSLAPVNQETQYF. CDR3 bases: TGTGCCAGCAGCTTGGCCCCAGTCAACCAAGAGACCCAGTACTTC. The chain is built from TRBV5-5 and TRBJ2-5; D is ambiguous. The length of the CDR3 is 15 residues. The V end lost 0 bases, the J end lost 0 bases, and 9 bases lay between the germline ends. CDR1 and CDR2 (germline): SGHKS, YYEKEE (reference sequence). Full variable domain (outside the CDR3, taken from reference TRBV5-5 and TRBJ2-5): DAGVTQSPTHLIKTRGQQVTLRCSPISGHKSVSWYQQVLGQGPQFIFQYYEKEERGRGNFPDRFSARQFPNYSSELNVNALLLGDSALYLCASSLAPVNQETQYFGPGTRLLVL.

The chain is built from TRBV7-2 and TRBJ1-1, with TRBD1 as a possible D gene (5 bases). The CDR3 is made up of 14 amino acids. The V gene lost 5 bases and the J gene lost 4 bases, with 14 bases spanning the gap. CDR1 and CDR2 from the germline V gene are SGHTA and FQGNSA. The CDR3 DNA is TGTGCCAGCAGCCCGCGACAGATAAGCACTGAAGCTTTCTTT. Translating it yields CASSPRQISTEAFF.

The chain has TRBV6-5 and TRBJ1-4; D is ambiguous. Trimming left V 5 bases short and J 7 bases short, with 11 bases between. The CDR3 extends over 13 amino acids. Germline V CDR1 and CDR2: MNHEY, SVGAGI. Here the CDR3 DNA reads TGTGCCAGCAGTCTCGTGAGCGGTGAAAAACTGTTTTTT. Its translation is CASSLVSGEKLFF.

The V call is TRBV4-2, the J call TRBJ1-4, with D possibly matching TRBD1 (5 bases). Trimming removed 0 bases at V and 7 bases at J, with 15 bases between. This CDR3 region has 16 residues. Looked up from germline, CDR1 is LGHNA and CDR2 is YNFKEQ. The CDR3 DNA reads TGTGCCAGCAGCCAAGATTCTAGCCAGGGAGGTGAAAAACTGTTTTTT. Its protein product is CASSQDSSQGGEKLFF.

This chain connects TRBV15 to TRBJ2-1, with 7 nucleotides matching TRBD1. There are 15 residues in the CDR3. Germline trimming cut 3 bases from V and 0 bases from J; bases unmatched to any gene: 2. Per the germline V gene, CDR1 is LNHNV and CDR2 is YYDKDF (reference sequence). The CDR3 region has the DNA TGTGCCACCAGCAGGACAGGGAGCTCCTACAATGAGCAGTTCTTC. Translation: CATSRTGSSYNEQFF.

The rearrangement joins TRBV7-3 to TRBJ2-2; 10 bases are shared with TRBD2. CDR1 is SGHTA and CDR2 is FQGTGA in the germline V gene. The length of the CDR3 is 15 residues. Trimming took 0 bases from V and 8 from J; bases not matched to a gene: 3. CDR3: CASSLTRGLAGELFF. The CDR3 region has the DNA TGTGCCAGCAGCTTAACTCGGGGACTAGCGGGGGAGCTGTTTTTT.